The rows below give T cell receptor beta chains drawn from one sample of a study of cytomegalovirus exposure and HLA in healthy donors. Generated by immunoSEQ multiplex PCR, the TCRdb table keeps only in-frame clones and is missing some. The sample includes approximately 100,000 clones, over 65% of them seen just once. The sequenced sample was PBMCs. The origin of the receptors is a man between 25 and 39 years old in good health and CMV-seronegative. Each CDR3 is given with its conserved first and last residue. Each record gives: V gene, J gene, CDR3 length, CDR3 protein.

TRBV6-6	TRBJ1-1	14	CASSSSGVRPEAFF
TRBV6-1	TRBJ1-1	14	CASSGRVGDTEAFF
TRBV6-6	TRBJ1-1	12	CASIQTGTEAFF
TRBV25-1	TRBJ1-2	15	CASSASTGGFYGYTF
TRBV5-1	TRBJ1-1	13	CASSPGQGTEAFF
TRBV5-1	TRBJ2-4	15	CASSLESGLAGGPHF
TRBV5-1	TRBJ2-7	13	CASRGQGVYEQYF
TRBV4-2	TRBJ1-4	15	CASSQEGHPNEKLFF
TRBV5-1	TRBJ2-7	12	CASRAEGYEQYF
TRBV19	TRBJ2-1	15	CASTTGLAGVYEQFF
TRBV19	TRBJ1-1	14	CASRPGHPRSEAFF
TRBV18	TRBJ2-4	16	CASSPGPLGAKNIQYF
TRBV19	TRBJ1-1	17	CASSQSSYRGKNTEAFF
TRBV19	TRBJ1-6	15	CASSVDRIYNSPLHF
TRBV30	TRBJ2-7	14	CAWSRLAVRGEQYF
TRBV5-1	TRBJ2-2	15	CASSLRSGDTGELFF
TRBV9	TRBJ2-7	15	CASTPGGEGTYEQYF
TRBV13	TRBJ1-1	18	CASRPPLRAGGMNTEAFF
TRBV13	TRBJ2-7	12	CASSYENYEQYF
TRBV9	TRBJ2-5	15	CASSVALSGSETQYF
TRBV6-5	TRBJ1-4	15	CASSEGGAGVEKLFF
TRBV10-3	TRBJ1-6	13	CAIKGTGGSPLHF
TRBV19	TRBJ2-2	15	CASATGQGGTGELFF
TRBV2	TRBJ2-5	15	CASTTIAGKKETQYF
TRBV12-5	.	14	CASGHRVSSYEQYF
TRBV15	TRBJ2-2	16	CATSRDPGGATGELFF
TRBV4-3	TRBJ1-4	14	CASSLGQGFKKLFF
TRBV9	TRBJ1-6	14	CASSGDRQNLRLHF
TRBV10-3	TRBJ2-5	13	CAISAGRGETQYF
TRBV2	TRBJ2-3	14	CASRILQGTDTQYF
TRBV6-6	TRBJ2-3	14	CASSYGSVADTQYF
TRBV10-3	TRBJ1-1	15	CAISPGGRSNTEAFF
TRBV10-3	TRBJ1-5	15	CAISESQGGDQPQHF
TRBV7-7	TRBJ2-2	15	CASSPRRGGTGELFF
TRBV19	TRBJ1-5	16	CASSPLTPYSNQPQHF
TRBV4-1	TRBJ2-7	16	CASSQDPGGLVYEQYF
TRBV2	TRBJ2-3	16	CASITLLAGQTDTQYF
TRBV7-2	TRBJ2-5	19	CASSLVSGTSGGSQETQYF
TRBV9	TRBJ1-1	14	CASSAHVVVREAFF
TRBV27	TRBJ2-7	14	CASSQTKTGSEQYF
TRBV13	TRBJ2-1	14	CASSSWTGKDEQFF
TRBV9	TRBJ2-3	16	CASSVSSGGPGDTQYF
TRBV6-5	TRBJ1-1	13	CASSTLGSTEAFF
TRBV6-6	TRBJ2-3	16	CASSYWGQLSTDTQYF
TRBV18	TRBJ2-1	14	CASTGLAGRNEQFF
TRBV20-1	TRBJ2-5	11	CRAGLKETQYF
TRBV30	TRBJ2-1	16	CAWSARDSRTYNEQFF
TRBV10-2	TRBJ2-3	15	CASTAGTLVWDTQYF
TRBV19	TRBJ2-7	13	CASKDRDSYEQYF
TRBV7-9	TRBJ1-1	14	CSSSLIRGSTEAFF
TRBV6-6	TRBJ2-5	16	CASRTTSSGGAGTQYF
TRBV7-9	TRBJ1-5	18	CASSLEASGLYSNQPQHF
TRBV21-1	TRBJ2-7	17	CASSKACSGPFSYEQYF
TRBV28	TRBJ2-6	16	CASSLGGASGANVLTF
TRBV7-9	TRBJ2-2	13	CASSLGRTGELFF
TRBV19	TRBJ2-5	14	CASRGLAGEETQYF